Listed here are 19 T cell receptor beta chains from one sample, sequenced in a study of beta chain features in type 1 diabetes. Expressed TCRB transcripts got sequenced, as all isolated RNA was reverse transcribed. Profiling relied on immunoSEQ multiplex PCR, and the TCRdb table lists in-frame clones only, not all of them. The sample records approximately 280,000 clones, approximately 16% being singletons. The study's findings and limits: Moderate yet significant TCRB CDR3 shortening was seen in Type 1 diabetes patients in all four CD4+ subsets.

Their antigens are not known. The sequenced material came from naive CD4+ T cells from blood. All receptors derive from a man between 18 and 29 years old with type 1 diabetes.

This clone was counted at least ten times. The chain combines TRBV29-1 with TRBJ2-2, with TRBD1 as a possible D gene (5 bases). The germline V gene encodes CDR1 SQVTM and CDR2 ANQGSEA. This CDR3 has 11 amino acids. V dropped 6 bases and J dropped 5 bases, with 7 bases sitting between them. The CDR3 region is CSVKGTGELFF. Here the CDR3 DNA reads TGCAGCGTGAAGGGGACCGGGGAGCTGTTTTTT.

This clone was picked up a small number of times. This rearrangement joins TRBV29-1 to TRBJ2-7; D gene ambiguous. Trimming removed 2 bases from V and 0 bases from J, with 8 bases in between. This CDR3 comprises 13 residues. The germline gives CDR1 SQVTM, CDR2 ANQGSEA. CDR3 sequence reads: CSVESKYSYEQYF. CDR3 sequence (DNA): TGCAGCGTTGAATCTAAATACTCCTACGAGCAGTACTTC.

The CDR3 here is CASSQVQGRNYGYTF. The CDR3 DNA reads TGTGCCAGCAGCCAAGTACAGGGGCGGAACTATGGCTACACCTTC. This chain links TRBV14 with TRBJ1-2; 7 positions match TRBD1. In germline, CDR1 is SGHDN, CDR2 FVKESK. Unmatched junction bases numbered 4, after V lost 1 base and J lost 2 bases. The CDR3 contains 15 residues.

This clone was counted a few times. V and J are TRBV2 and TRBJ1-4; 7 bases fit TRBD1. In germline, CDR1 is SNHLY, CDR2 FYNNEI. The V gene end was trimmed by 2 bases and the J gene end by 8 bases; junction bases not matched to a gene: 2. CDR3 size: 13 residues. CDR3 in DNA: TGTGCCAGCAGTGAACAGGGGGAAGAAAAACTGTTTTTT. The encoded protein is CASSEQGEEKLFF.

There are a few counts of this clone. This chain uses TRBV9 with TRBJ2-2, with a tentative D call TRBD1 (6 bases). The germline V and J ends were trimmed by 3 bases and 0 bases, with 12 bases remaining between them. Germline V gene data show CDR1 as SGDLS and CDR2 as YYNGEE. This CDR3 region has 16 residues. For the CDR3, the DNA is TGTGCCAGCAGCGCTGGGACAAAAGCGAACACCGGGGAGCTGTTTTTT. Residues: CASSAGTKANTGELFF.

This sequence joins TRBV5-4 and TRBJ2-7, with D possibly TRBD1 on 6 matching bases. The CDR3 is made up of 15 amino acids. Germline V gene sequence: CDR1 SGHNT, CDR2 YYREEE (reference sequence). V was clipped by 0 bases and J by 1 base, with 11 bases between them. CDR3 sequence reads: CASSLEAGASYEQYF. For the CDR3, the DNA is TGTGCCAGCAGCTTGGAGGCAGGGGCTTCCTACGAGCAGTACTTC.

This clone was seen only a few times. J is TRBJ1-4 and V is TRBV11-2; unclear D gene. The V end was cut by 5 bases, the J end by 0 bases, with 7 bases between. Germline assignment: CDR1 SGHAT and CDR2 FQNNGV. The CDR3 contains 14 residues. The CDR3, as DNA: TGTGCCAGCAGCCTAATCGCAACTAATGAAAAACTGTTTTTT. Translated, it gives CASSLIATNEKLFF. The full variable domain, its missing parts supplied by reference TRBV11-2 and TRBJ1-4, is EAGVAQSPRYKIIEKRQSVAFWCNPISGHATLYWYQQILGQGPKLLIQFQNNGVVDDSQLPKDRFSAERLKGVDSTLKIQPAKLEDSAVYLCASSLIATNEKLFFGSGTQLSVL.

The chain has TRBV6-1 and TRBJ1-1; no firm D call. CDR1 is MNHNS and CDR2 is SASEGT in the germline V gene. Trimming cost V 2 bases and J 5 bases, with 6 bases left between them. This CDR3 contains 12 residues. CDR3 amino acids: CASSERRTEAFF. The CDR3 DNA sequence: TGTGCCAGCAGTGAACGGAGGACTGAAGCTTTCTTT.

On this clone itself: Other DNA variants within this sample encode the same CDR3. CDR3: CASSPDRDYGYTF. The CDR3 nucleotides read TGTGCCAGCTCACCCGACAGGGACTATGGCTACACCTTC. The chain uses TRBV18 and TRBJ1-2, with TRBD1 identical over 7 bases. Germline V gene lookup returns CDR1 KGHSH and CDR2 LQKENI. The CDR3 loop spans 13 amino acids. With V trimmed by 3 bases and J by 3 bases, 1 base remained unmatched.

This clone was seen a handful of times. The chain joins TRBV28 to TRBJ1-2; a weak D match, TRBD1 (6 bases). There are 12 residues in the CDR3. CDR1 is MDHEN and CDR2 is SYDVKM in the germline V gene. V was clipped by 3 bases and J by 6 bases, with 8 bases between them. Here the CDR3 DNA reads TGTGCCAGCAGTTTCAGGGGCCATGGCTACACCTTC. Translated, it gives CASSFRGHGYTF.

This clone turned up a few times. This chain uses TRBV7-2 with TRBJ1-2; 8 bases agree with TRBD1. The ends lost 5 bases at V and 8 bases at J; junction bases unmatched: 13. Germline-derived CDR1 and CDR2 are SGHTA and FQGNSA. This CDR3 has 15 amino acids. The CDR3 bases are TGTGCCAGCAGCCCTATCCGGACAGGGTGGGAAGGCTACACCTTC. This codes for CASSPIRTGWEGYTF.

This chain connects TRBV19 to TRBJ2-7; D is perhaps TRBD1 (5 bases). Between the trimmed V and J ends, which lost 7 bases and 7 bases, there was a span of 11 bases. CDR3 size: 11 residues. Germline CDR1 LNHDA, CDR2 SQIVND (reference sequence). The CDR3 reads CASTERGEQYF. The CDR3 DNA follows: TGTGCCAGTACCGAAAGGGGAGAGCAGTACTTC.

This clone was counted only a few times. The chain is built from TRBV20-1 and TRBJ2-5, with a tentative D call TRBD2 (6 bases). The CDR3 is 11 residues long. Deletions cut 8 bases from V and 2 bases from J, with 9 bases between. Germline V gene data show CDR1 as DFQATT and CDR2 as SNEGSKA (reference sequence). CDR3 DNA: TGCAGTCAGGCGGGGCAAGAGACCCAGTACTTC. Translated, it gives CSQAGQETQYF.

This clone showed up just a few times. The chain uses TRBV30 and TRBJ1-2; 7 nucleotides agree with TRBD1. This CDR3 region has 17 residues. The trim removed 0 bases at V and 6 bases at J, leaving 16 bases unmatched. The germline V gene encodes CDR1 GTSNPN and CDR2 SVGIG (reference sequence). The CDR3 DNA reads TGTGCCTGGAGTGTACTTGTTTGGAGGGACAGTTACAATGGCTACACCTTC. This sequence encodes CAWSVLVWRDSYNGYTF.

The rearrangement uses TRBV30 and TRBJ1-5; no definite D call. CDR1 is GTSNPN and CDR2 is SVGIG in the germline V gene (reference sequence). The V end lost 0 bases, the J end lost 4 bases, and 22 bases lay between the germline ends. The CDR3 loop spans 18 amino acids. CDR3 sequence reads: CAWSVAPDGNEPNQPQHF. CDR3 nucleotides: TGTGCCTGGAGTGTAGCCCCGGACGGGAACGAACCTAATCAGCCCCAGCATTTT.

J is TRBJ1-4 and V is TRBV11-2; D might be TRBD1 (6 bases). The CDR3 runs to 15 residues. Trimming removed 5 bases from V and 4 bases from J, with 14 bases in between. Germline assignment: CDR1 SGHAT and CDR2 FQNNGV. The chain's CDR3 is CASSPLRQDNEKLFF. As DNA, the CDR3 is TGTGCCAGCAGCCCACTCAGACAGGATAATGAAAAACTGTTTTTT.

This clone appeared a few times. CDR3 loop: CATPILAGVRSEQFF. In nucleotides, the CDR3 is TGTGCCACCCCCATCCTAGCGGGGGTACGCTCTGAGCAGTTCTTC. The chain links TRBV2 to TRBJ2-1; 10 nucleotides match TRBD2. V gave up 10 bases and J gave up 9 bases; unmatched junction bases: 15. This CDR3 contains 15 residues. Germline V CDR1 and CDR2: SNHLY, FYNNEI.

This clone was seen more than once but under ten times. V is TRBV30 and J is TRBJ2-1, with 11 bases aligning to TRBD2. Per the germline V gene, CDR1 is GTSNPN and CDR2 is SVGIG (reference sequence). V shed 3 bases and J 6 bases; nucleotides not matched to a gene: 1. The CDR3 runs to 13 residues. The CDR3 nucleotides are TGTGCCTGGAGCGGACTAGCGGGCAATGAGCAGTTCTTC. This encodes CAWSGLAGNEQFF.

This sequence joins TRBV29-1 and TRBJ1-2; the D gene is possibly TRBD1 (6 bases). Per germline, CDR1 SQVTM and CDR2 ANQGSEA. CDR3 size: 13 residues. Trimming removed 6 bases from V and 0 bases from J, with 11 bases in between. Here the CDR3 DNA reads TGCAGCGTGACAAGGACAGCTAACTATGGCTACACCTTC. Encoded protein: CSVTRTANYGYTF.